The source of this T cell receptor beta chain is a study of blood T cell repertoires in COVID-19. This clone was found a few times. Data came from immunoSEQ multiplex PCR; TCRdb stores just in-frame clones and leaves some out. The table shows 200,000 to 300,000 clones, with about 90% occurring only once. Germline V gene sequence: CDR1 WNHNN, CDR2 SYGVQD (reference sequence). V lost 5 bases to trimming and J lost 7 bases, with 11 bases between them. The CDR3 runs 13 residues. The receptor comes from a woman between 35 and 50 years old with acute or convalescent COVID-19. The genes are TRBV10-1 and TRBJ2-2; no clear D gene. The sequencing sample was made of peripheral blood. In DNA, the CDR3 is TGCGCCAGCAGTAAGCGTGGTAACGGGGAGCTGTTTTTT. As protein: CASSKRGNGELFF.